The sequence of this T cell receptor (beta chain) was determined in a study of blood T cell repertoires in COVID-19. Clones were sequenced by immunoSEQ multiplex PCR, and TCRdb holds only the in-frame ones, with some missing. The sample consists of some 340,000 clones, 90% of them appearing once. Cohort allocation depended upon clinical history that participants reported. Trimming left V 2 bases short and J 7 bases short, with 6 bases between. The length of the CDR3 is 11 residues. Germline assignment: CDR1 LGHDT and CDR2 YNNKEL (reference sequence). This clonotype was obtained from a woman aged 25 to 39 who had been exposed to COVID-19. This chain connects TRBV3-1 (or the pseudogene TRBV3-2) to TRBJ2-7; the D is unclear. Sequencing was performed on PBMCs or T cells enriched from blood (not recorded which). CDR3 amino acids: CASSQYREQYF. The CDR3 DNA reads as TGTGCCAGCAGCCAATATAGAGAGCAGTACTTC.